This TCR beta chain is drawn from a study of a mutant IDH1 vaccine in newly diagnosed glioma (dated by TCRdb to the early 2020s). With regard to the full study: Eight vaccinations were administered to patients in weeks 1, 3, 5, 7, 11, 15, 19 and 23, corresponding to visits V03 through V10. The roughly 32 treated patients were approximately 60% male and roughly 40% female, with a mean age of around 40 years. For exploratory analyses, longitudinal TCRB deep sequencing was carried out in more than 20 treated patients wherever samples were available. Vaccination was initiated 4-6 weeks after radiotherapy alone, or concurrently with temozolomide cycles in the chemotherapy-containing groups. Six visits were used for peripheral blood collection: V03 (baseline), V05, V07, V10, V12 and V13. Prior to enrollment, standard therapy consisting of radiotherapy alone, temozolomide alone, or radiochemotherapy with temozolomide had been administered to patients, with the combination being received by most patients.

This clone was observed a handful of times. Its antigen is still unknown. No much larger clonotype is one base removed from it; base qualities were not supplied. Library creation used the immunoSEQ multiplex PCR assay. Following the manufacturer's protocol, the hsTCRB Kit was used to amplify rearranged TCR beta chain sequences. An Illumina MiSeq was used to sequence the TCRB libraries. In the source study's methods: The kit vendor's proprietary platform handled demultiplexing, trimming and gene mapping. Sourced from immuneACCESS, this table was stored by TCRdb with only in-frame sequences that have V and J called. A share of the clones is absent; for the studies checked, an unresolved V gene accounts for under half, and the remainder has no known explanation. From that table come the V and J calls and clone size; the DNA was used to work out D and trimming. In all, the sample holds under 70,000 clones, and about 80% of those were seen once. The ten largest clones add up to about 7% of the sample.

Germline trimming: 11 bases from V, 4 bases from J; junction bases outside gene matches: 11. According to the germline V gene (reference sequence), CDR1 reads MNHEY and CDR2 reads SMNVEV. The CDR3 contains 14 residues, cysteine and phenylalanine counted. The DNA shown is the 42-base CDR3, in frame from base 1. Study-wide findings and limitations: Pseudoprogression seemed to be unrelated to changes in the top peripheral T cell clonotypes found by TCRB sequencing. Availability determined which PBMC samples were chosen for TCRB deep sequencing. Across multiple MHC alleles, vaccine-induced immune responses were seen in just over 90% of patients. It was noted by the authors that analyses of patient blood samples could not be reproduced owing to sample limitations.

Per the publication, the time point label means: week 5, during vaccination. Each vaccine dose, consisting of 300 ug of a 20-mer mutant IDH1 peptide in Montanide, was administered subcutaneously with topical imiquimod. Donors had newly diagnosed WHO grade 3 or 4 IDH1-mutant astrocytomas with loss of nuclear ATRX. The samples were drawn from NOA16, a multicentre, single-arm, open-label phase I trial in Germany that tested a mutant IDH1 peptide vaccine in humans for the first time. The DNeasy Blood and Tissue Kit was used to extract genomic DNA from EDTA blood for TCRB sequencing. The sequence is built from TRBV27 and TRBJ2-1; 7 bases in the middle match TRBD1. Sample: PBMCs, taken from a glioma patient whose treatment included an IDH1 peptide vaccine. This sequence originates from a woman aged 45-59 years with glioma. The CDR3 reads CASQPGQIYNEQFF. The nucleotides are TGTGCCTCCCAACCGGGACAGATTTACAATGAGCAGTTCTTC.